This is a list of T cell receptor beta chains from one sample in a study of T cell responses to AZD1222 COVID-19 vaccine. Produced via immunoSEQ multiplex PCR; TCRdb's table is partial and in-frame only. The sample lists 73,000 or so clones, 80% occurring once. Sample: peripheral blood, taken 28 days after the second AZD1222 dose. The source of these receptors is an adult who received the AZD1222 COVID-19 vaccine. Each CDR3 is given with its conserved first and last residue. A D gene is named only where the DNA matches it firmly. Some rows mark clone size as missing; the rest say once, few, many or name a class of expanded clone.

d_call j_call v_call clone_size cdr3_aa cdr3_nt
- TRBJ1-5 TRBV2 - CASSESFGIGGNQPQHF TGTGCCAGCAGTGAGTCATTTGGGATTGGCGGCAATCAGCCCCAGCATTTT
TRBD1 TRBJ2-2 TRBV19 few CASKGRGRRTGELFF TGTGCCAGTAAGGGCAGGGGGCGCAGAACCGGGGAGCTGTTTTTT
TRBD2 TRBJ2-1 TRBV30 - CAWGYRTSASLVF TGTGCCTGGGGTTATCGGACTAGCGCGTCTCTGGTCTTC
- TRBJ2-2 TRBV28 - CASSSVRDDGELFF TGTGCCAGCAGCTCCGTCAGGGATGACGGGGAGCTGTTTTTT
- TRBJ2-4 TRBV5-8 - CASSAVLNVGYF TGTGCCAGCAGCGCCGTGCTAAACGTGGGGTACTTC
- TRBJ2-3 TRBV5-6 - CASSSTGPTTDTQYF TGTGCCAGCAGCTCGACAGGACCTACCACAGATACGCAGTATTTT
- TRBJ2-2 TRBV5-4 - CASSLGRDSPGELFF TGTGCCAGCAGCTTGGGGAGGGACAGCCCCGGGGAGCTGTTTTTT
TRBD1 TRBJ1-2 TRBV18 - CASSPDARGDGYTF TGTGCCAGCTCACCCGATGCCAGGGGGGATGGCTACACCTTC
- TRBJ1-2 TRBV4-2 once CASSQGQYSNYGYTF TGTGCCAGCAGCCAAGGGCAGTATTCTAACTATGGCTACACCTTC
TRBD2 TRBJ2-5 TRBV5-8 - CASSLATSRQETQYF TGTGCCAGCAGCTTGGCGACTAGCAGGCAAGAGACCCAGTACTTC
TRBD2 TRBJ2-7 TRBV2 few CASQGLESYEQYF TGTGCCAGCCAAGGACTAGAATCCTACGAGCAGTACTTC
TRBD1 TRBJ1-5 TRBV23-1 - CASSHRGGGQPQHF TGCGCCAGCAGTCATAGAGGGGGCGGACAGCCCCAGCATTTT
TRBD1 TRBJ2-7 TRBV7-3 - CASSARQGTEQYF TGTGCCAGCAGCGCCCGACAGGGAACCGAGCAGTACTTC
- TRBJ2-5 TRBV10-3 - CATRTSDAKETQYF TGTGCCACCCGAACGTCGGACGCAAAAGAGACCCAGTACTTC
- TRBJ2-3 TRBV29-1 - CSVEGGDHTDTQYF TGCAGCGTTGAGGGCGGGGACCACACAGATACGCAGTATTTT
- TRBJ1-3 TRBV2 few CASSAAGQSTIYF TGTGCCAGCAGTGCGGCAGGCCAAAGCACCATATATTTT
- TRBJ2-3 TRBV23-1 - CASSLILTCSPPDTQYF TGCGCCAGCAGTCTTATCCTAACCTGCTCCCCCCCAGATACGCAGTATTTT
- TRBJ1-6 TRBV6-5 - CASSREPNSPLHF TGTGCCAGCAGTCGAGAACCGAATTCACCCCTCCACTTT
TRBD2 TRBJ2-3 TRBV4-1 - CASSLIAGVTDTQYF TGCGCCAGCAGCCTTATAGCGGGAGTCACAGATACGCAGTATTTT
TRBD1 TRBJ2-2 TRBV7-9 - CASSSIQGTDTGELFF TGTGCCAGCAGCTCAATACAGGGGACGGACACCGGGGAGCTGTTTTTT
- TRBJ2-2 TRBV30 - CAWSGNTGELFF TGTGCCTGGAGCGGGAACACCGGGGAGCTGTTTTTT
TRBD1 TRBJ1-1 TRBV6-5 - CASRTGVRTEAFF TGTGCCAGCAGGACAGGGGTTCGCACTGAAGCTTTCTTT
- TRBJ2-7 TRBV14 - CASSQEGRNEQYF TGTGCCAGCAGCCAAGAAGGTCGCAACGAGCAGTACTTC
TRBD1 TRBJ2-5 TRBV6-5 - CASSRSGQDEETQYF TGTGCCAGCAGTCGCTCCGGACAGGATGAAGAGACCCAGTACTTC
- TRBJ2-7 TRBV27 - CASSFAGAQNEQYF TGTGCCAGCAGTTTCGCGGGGGCCCAGAACGAGCAGTACTTC
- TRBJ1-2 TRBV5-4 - CASSLDSGASGGYTF TGTGCCAGCAGCTTGGATTCGGGGGCGTCGGGGGGCTACACCTTC
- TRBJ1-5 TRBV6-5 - CASSPAYQPQHF TGTGCCAGCTCCCCAGCTTATCAGCCCCAGCATTTT
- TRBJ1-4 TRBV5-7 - CASSRHGTRNEKLFF TGTGCCAGCAGCCGACACGGGACTCGGAATGAAAAACTGTTTTTT
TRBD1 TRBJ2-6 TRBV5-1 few CASRTGEEAGANVLTF TGCGCCAGCCGGACAGGGGAAGAAGCTGGGGCCAACGTCCTGACTTTC
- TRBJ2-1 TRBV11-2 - CASSFRQRNEQFF TGTGCCAGCAGCTTTAGGCAGCGTAATGAGCAGTTCTTC
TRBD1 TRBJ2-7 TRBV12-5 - CASGLGRGTDFTYEQYF TGTGCTAGTGGTTTGGGGAGAGGGACAGACTTCACCTACGAGCAGTACTTC
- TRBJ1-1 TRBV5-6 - CASSLLQGEAFF TGTGCCAGCAGCTTGCTGCAGGGGGAAGCTTTCTTT
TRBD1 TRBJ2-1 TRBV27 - CASRPGTVVREQFF TGTGCCAGCCGACCGGGGACAGTGGTCCGTGAGCAGTTCTTC